Listed below are T cell receptor beta chains from one sample, sequenced in a study of regulatory T cells in long-lasting Graves disease. Via MiXCR, TCRdb re-called the multiplex PCR reads, giving one row per CDR3 protein. The sample holds approximately 300,000 distinct CDR3 sequences, more than 15% seen once. Sequenced material: peripheral blood mononuclear cells (PBMCs), taken at new diagnosis, from a patient treated with antithyroid drugs. The receptors were sampled from a female donor with Graves disease. CDR3s leave out the opening cysteine and the closing phenylalanine or tryptophan. The order of the fields is D gene, V gene, CDR3 protein. The D gene is left open where the match is weak.

TRBD2 | TRBV19 | ASSIIHGGRSEQF
TRBD1 | TRBV7-9 | ASSLIRTGPGETQY
NA | TRBV28 | ASSPPPATF
NA | TRBV19 | ASRIHGGSEAF
NA | TRBV27 | ASATGGTEAF
TRBD2 | TRBV27 | ASSFSTSGRGPDTYEQY
NA | TRBV24-1 | ATSDLGRAGVTMEAKNIQY
NA | TRBV5-4 | ASRGTPSLPTEAF
TRBD2 | TRBV30 | AWRPGLAINEQF
NA | TRBV6-5 | ASSYAREGTEAF
TRBD2 | TRBV19 | ASVEVAGAREQF
TRBD1 | TRBV29-1 | SVGGQLLTDTQY
NA | TRBV10-3 | AISSGTGNTIY
NA | TRBV5-1 | AGSRPGGGGTDTQY
NA | TRBV29-1 | SVGHGVPGELF
NA | TRBV7-2 | ASSYSKVPTDTQY
TRBD2 | TRBV11-3 | ASSALAGYYNEQF
NA | TRBV11-3 | ASSFTNTEAF
NA | TRBV7-2 | ASSHDRAEAF
NA | TRBV30 | AWSLTGAPEGTQY
NA | TRBV11-3 | ASTSFILPDYNEQF
NA | TRBV27 | ATGLGPEETQY
TRBD2 | TRBV11-2 | ASSLIAGGVDGGELF
NA | TRBV11-2 | ASSLSSVRGSRSGANVLT
NA | TRBV9 | ASSVTGFTGELF
NA | TRBV6-5 | ASSYFSRGGQPQH
NA | TRBV6-5 | ASSYGGSTGELF
NA | TRBV6-1 | ASSLSQGTETQY